This is a list of T cell receptor beta chains from one sample in a study of blood T cell repertoires in COVID-19. TCRdb's copy holds only in-frame clones and misses some; the assay was immunoSEQ multiplex PCR. The sample shows some 100,000 clones, more than 75% of them seen only once. The sample was peripheral blood. These receptors were collected from a man between 45 and 60 years old with acute or convalescent COVID-19. CDR3s include the opening cysteine and the closing phenylalanine or tryptophan. Fields, in order: V gene, CDR3 length, CDR3 protein.

V: TRBV19; length: 13; CDR3: CASSPGQGYGYTF
V: TRBV6-1; length: 13; CDR3: CASSEPGGNEQFF
V: TRBV5-5; length: 12; CDR3: CASTIDRGEQYF
V: TRBV2; length: 14; CDR3: CASSVRVVDTEAFF
V: TRBV2; length: 15; CDR3: CASSEPGLRNQPQHF
V: TRBV27; length: 17; CDR3: CASSLRTGGAGANVLTF
V: TRBV19; length: 14; CDR3: CASSPRQGDYEQYF
V: TRBV24-1; length: 16; CDR3: CATRPGLAGITDTQYF
V: TRBV11-2; length: 14; CDR3: CASSFSDGNSPLHF
V: TRBV19; length: 12; CDR3: CASGDYLEEQYF
V: TRBV5-6; length: 15; CDR3: CASGLDRAGANVLTF
V: TRBV7-9; length: 13; CDR3: CASSPGLDYGYTF
V: TRBV6-5; length: 15; CDR3: CASRAPGRELSRLLF
V: TRBV4-1; length: 17; CDR3: CASSQHPNPDGVYGYTF
V: TRBV5-1; length: 16; CDR3: CASSLGQGGFQETQYF
V: TRBV18; length: 13; CDR3: CASSPPGLPEQFF
V: TRBV5-1; length: 14; CDR3: CASRTQGGDTEAFF
V: TRBV14; length: 17; CDR3: CASSQASAAEYNEKLFF
V: TRBV6-5; length: 15; CDR3: CASSYSGTGMDEQYF
V: TRBV7-9; length: 11; CDR3: CASSQGDEQFF
V: TRBV11-2; length: 16; CDR3: CASSLGHRGSFYEQYF
V: TRBV29-1; length: 14; CDR3: CSVGLAGPTDTQYF
V: TRBV2; length: 15; CDR3: CASSESPGRYTEAFF
V: TRBV1; length: 15; CDR3: CTSSQVSGGFYEQFF
V: TRBV15; length: 12; CDR3: CATSSLRGEQFF
V: TRBV5-4; length: 13; CDR3: CASSRDSNTEAFF
V: TRBV7-9; length: 14; CDR3: CASSLAGATGEQYF
V: TRBV19; length: 16; CDR3: CASSNTGYASGNTIYF
V: TRBV18; length: 12; CDR3: CASSQDSYEQYF
V: TRBV5-8; length: 15; CDR3: CASTYGGTGRNGYTF
V: TRBV27; length: 14; CDR3: CASRGTGEGHGYTF
V: TRBV5-6; length: 16; CDR3: CASSLVSGSGTDTQYF
V: TRBV9; length: 15; CDR3: CASTRGGAANYGYTF
V: TRBV5-6; length: 19; CDR3: CASSLIGDRAPIGKNIQYF
V: TRBV7-9; length: 12; CDR3: CASSLEVAASYF
V: TRBV28; length: 13; CDR3: CATQMGQSYGYTF
V: TRBV7-9; length: 13; CDR3: CASSTGTYNEQFF
V: TRBV24-1; length: 13; CDR3: CATSDLFLETQYF
V: TRBV6-5; length: 15; CDR3: CASSYSFQGQYGYTF
V: TRBV4-1; length: 17; CDR3: CASSPRTSGRVDNEQFF
V: TRBV19; length: 13; CDR3: CASGGGSTDTQYF
V: TRBV3-1/TRBV3-2; length: 16; CDR3: CASSLGATQGAGGYTF
V: TRBV12-5; length: 17; CDR3: CASCTPLAGVTYNEQFF
V: TRBV5-6; length: 14; CDR3: CASSHREYTYEQYF
V: TRBV5-1; length: 18; CDR3: CASSFMPQGQGMNTEAFF
V: TRBV5-8; length: 15; CDR3: CASNPRQSLLYEQYF
V: TRBV23-1; length: 16; CDR3: CASSQKSGRVDETQYF
V: TRBV30; length: 13; CDR3: CACHRDPGNTIYF
V: TRBV5-6; length: 15; CDR3: CASSPRGAGGYEQYF
V: TRBV5-1; length: 16; CDR3: CASSLAGQAITSPLHF
V: TRBV5-5; length: 16; CDR3: CASSPVTGAGTGELFF
V: TRBV2; length: 17; CDR3: CASSNGQGARGANVLTF